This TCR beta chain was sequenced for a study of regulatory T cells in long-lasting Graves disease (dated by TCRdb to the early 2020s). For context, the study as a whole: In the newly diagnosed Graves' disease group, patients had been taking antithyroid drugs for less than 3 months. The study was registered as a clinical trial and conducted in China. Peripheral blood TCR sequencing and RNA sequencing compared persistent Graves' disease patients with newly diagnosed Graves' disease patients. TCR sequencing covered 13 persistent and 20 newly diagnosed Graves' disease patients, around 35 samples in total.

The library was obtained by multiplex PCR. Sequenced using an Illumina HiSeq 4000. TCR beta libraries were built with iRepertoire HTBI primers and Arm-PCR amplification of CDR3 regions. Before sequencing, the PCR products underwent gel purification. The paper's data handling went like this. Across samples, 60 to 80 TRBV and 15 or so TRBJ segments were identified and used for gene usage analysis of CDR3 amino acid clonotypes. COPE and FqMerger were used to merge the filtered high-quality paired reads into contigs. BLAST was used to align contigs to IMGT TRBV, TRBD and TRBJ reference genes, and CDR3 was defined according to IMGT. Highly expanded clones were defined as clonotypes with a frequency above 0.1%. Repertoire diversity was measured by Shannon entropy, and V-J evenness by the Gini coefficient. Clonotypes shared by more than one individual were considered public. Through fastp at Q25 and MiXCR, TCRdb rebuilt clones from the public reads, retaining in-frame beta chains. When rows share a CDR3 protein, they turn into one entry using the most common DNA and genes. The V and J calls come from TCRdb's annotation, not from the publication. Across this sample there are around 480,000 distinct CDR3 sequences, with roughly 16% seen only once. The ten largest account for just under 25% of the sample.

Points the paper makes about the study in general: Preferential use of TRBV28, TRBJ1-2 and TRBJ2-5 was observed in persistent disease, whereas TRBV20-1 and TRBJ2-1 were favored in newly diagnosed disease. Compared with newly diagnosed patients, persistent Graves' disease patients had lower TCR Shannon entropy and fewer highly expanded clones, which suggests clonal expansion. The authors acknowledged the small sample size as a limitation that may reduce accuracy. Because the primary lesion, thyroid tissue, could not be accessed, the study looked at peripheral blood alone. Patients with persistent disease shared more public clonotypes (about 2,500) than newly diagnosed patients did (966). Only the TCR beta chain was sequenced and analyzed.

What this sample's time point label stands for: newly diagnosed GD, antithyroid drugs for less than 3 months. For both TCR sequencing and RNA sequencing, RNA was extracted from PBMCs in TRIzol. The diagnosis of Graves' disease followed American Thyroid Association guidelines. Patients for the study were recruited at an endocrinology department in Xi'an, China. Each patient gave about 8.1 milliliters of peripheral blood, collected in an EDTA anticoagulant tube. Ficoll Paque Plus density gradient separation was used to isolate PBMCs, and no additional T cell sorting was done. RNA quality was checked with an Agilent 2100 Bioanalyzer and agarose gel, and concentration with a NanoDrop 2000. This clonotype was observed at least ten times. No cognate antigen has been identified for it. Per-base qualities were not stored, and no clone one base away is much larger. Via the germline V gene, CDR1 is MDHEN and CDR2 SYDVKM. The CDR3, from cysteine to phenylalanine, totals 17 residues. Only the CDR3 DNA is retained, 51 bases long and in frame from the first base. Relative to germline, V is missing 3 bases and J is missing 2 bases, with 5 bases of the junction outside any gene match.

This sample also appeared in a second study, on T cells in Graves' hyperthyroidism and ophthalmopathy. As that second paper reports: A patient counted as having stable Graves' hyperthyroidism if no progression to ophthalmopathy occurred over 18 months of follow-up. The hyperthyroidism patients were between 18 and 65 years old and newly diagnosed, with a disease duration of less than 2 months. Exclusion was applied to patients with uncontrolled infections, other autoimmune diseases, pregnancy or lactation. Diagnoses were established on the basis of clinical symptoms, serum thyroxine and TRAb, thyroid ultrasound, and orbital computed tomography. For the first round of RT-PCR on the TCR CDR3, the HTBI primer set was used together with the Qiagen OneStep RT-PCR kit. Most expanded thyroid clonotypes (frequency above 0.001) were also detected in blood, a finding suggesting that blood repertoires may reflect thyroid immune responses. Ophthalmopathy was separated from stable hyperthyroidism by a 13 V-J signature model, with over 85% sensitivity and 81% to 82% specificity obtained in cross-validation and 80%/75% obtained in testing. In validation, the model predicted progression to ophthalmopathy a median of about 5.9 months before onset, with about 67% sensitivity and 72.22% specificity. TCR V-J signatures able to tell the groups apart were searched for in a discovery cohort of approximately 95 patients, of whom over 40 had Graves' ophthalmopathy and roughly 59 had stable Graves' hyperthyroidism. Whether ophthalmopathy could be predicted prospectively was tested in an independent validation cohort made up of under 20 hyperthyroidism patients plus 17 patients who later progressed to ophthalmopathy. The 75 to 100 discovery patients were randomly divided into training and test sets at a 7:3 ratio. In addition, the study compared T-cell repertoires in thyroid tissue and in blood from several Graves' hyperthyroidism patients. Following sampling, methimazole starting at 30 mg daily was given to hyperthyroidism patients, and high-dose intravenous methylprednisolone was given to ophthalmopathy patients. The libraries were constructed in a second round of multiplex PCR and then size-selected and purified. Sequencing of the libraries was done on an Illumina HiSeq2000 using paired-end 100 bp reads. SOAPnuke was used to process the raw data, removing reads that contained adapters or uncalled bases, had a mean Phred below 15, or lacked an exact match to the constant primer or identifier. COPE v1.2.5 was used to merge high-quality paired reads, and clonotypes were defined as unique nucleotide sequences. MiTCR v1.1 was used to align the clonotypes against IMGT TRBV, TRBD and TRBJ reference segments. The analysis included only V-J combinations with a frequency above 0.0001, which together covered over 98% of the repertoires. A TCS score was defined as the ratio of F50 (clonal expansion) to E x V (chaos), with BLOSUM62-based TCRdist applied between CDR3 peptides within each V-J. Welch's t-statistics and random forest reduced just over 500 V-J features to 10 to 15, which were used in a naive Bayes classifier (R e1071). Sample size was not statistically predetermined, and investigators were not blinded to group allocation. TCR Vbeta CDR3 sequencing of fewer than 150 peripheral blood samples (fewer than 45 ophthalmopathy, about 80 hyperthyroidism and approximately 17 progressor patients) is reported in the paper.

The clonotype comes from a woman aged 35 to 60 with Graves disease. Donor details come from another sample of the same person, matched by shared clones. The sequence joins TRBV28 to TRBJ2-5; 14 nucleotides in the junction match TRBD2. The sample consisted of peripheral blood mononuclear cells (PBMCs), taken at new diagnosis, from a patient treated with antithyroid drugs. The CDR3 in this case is CASSFGGTSGRQETQYF. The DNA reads TGTGCCAGCAGTTTTGGGGGGACTAGCGGGAGACAAGAGACCCAGTACTTC.